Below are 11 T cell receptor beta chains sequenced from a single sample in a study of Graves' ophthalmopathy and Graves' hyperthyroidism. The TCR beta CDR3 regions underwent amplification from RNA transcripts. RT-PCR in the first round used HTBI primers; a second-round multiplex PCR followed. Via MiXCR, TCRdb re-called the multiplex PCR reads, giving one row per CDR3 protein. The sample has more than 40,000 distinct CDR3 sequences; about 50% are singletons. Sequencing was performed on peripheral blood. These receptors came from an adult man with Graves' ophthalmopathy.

The CDR3 bases are TGTGCCAGTACCCAGAGAAGGGATTATGACACCGGGGAGCTGTTTTTT. It translates to CASTQRRDYDTGELFF. This chain links TRBV19 with TRBJ2-2; no reliable D call. V was trimmed by 7 bases and J by 3 bases, leaving 18 bases between them. Germline CDR1 reads LNHDA; CDR2 reads SQIVND (reference sequence). The CDR3 totals 16 residues. The full variable domain, its missing parts supplied by reference TRBV19 and TRBJ2-2, is DGGITQSPKYLFRKEGQNVTLSCEQNLNHDAMYWYRQDPGQGLRLIYYSQIVNDFQKGDIAEGYSVSREKKESFPLTVTSAQKNPTAFYLCASTQRRDYDTGELFFGEGSRLTVL.

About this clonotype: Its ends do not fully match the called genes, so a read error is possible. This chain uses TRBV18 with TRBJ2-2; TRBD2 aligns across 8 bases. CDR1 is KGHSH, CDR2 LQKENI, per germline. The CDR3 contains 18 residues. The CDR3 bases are TGTGCCAGCCCACCACCGCGCGGGAGGTCCGGGGAGAGCGGGGAGCTGTTTTTT. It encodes CASPPPRGRSGESGELFF.

The CDR3 loop reads CATSEAIKIQPQHF. CDR3 DNA sequence: TGTGCCACCAGTGAAGCGATAAAGATTCAGCCCCAGCATTTT. The rearrangement uses TRBV24-1 and TRBJ1-5, with unresolved D. Germline CDR1 reads KGHDR; CDR2 reads SFDVKD. V was cut by 4 bases and J by 6 bases, with 12 bases left in between. The CDR3 extends over 14 amino acids.

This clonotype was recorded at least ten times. The CDR3 DNA sequence: TGCAGTGCTAGCCCAATAAATACCTACAATGAGCAGTTCTTC. Encoded protein: CSASPINTYNEQFF. The chain links TRBV20-1 to TRBJ2-1; D is undetermined. The germline gives CDR1 DFQATT, CDR2 SNEGSKA (reference sequence). Trimming stripped 3 bases from V and 2 bases from J, with 11 bases between. CDR3 length: 14 residues.

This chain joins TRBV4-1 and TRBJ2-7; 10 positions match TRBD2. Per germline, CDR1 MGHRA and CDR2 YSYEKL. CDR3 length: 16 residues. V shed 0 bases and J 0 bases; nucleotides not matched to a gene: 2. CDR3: CASSQDSGRHSYEQYF. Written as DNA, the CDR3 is TGCGCCAGCAGCCAAGATAGCGGGAGGCACTCCTACGAGCAGTACTTC.

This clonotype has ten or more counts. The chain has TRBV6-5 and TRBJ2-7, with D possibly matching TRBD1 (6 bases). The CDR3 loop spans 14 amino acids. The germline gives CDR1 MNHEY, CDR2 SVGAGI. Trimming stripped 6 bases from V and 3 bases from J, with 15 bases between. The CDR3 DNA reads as TGTGCCAGCAGGGCTGACGGACAGTACTACGAGCAGTACTTC. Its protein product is CASRADGQYYEQYF.

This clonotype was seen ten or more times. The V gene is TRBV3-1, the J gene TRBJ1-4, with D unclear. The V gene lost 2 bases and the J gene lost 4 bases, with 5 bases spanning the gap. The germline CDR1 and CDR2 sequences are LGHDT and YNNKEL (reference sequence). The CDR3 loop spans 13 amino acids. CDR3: CASSQRGNEKLFF. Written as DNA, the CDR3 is TGTGCCAGCAGCCAAAGAGGTAATGAAAAACTGTTTTTT. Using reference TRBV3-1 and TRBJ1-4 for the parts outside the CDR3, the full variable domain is DTAVSQTPKYLVTQMGNDKSIKCEQNLGHDTMYWYKQDSKKFLKIMFSYNNKELIINETVPNRFSPKSPDKAHLNLHINSLELGDSAVYFCASSQRGNEKLFFGSGTQLSVL.

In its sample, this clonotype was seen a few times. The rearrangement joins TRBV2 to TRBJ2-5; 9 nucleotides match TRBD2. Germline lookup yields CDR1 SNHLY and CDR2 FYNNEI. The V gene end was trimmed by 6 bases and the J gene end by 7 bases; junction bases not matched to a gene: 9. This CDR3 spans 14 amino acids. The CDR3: CASSIAGEGGTQYF. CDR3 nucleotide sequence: TGTGCCAGCAGCATAGCGGGAGAGGGAGGGACCCAGTACTTC.

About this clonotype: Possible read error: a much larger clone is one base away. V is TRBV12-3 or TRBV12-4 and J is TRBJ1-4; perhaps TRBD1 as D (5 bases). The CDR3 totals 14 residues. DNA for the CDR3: TGTGCCAGCAGGGTAACCGGGGCCTTTGAAAAACCGTTTTTT. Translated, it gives CASRVTGAFEKPFF.

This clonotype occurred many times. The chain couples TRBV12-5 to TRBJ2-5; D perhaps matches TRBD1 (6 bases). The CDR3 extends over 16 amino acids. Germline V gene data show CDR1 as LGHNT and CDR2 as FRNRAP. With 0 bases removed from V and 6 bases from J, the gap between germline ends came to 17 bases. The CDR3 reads CASGLVRTVFSKTQYF. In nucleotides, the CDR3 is TGTGCTAGTGGTTTGGTGCGGACAGTCTTCTCGAAGACCCAGTACTTC.

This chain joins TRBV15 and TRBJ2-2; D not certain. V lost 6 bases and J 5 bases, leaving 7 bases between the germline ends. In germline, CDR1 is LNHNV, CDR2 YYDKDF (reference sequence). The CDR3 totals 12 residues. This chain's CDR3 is CATRARTGELFF. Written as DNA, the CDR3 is TGTGCCACCAGGGCGCGGACCGGGGAGCTGTTTTTT.